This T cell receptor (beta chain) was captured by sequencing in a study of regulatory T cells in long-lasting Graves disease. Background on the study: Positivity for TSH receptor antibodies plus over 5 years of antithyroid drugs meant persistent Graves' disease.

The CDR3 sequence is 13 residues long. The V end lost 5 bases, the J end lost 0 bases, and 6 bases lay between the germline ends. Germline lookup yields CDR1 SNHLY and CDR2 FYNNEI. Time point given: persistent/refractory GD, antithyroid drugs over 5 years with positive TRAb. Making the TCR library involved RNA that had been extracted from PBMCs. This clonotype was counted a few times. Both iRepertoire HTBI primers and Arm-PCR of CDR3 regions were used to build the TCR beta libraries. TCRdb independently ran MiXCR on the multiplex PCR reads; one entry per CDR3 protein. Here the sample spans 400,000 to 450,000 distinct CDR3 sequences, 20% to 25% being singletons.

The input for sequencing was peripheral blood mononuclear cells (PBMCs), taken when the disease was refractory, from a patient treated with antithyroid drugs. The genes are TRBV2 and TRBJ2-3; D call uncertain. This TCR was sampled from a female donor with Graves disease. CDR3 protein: CASSRLSTDTQYF. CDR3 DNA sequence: TGTGCCAGCAGTAGACTGAGCACAGATACGCAGTATTTT.